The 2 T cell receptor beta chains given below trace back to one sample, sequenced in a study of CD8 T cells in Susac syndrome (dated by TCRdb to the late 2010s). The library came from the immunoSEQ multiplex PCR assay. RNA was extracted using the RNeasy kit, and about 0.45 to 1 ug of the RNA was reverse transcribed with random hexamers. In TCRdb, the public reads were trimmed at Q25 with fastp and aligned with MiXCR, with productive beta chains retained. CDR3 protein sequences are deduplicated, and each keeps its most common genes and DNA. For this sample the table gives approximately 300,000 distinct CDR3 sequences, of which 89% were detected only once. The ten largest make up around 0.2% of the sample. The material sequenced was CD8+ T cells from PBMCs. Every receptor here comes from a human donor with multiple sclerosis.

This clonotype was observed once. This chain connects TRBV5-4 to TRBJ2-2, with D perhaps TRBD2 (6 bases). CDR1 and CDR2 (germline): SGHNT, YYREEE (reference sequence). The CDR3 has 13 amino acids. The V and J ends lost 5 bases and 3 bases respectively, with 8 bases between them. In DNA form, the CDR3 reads TGTGCCAGCAGGCGGGGAGACACCGGGGAGCTGTTTTTT. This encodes CASRRGDTGELFF.

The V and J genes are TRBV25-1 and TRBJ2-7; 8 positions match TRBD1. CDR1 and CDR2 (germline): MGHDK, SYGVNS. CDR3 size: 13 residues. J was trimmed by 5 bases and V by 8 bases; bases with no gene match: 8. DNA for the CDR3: TGTGCCAGCGTTGGACAGGGTATGAACGAGCAGTACTTC. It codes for CASVGQGMNEQYF.